This T cell receptor (beta chain) was identified in a study of CD8+CD57+ T cells in acquired aplastic anemia. Study summary: Mean yield of DNA from sorted CD4+ and CD8+ cells was 2.5 to 4 ug.

Only a few counts were recorded for this clonotype. There are 16 residues in the CDR3. From germline, CDR1 is MNHEY and CDR2 SMNVEV (reference sequence). Trimming took 8 bases from V and 4 from J, leaving 23 bases between them. TCR beta VDJ combinations and CDR3 sequences were profiled from genomic DNA. TCRdb called the reads again in MiXCR, with one record for every CDR3 protein. The sample consists of around 140,000 distinct CDR3 sequences, less than 45% of them appearing once. J is TRBJ2-5 and V is TRBV27; a weak D match, TRBD1 (7 bases). Sequencing was carried out using sorted CD4+, CD8+, or CD8+CD57+ T cells (not recorded which) from PBMCs. This sequence originates from a human donor in good health, serving as a control. CDR3 protein: CASLPGGQTTRETQYF. In nucleotides, the CDR3 is TGTGCCAGCCTCCCCGGGGGACAGACTACACGAGAGACCCAGTACTTC.